This TCR beta chain was recorded in a study of cytomegalovirus exposure and HLA in healthy donors. For the study at large: The 95 to 150 validation repertoires, a later analysis reported, used the same platform as the approximately 670 first-cohort repertoires.

The CDR3 totals 15 residues. The V and J ends lost 6 bases and 4 bases, in that order; junction bases with no gene match: 8. The germline V gene encodes CDR1 MNHEY and CDR2 SVGAGI. TCRdb's table, derived via immunoSEQ multiplex PCR, lists solely in-frame clones and lacks some. The sample contains some 200,000 clones, about 86% of which appear only once. Concerning this clone itself: Its antigen is as yet unknown.

Broader study findings: Reported results showed that the classifier diagnosed cytomegalovirus status with high specificity and sensitivity. Specific recognition of CMV antigens was confirmed in vitro for a few chains (all CMV-associated).

This chain uses TRBV6-5 with TRBJ2-5; 10 positions match TRBD2. The clonotype comes from a woman between 18 and 29 years old in good health and CMV-seropositive. The sample comprised PBMCs. Here the CDR3 DNA reads TGTGCCAGCAGAAGAGCGGGGGGGCCGTCAGAGACCCAGTACTTC. Protein: CASRRAGGPSETQYF.